These 20 T cell receptor beta chains came from one sample sequenced in a study of T cell repertoires in cytomegalovirus infection. Via MiXCR, TCRdb re-called the reads, giving one row per CDR3 protein. The sample contains about 770,000 distinct CDR3 sequences, 25% to 35% of which appear only once. No cognate antigen is known for these TCRs. The source material was cultured CD8+ T cells from PBMCs, sampled from culture after CMV antigen stimulation. These receptors were collected from a human donor in good health (CMV status not recorded). Some clones in this sample may be carry-over from other donors' samples.

The table lists this clonotype with a few counts. V usage is TRBV19 and J usage is TRBJ1-2, with D possibly being TRBD1 (6 bases). Germline CDR1 LNHDA, CDR2 SQIVND (reference sequence). V was clipped by 7 bases and J by 4 bases, with 16 bases between them. The CDR3 is 14 amino acids. CDR3 region: CASTPRGRAYGYTF. CDR3 in DNA: TGTGCCAGTACCCCCAGGGGCAGAGCCTATGGCTACACCTTC.

The CDR3 protein is CASSLIPRGRYEQYF. The CDR3 DNA follows: TGTGCCAGCAGTTTAATACCGCGGGGGAGGTACGAGCAGTACTTC. This chain uses TRBV28 with TRBJ2-7; 7 nucleotides align to TRBD2. The CDR3 extends over 15 amino acids. The ends lost 2 bases at V and 4 bases at J; junction bases unmatched: 8. The V gene's germline CDR1 is MDHEN and CDR2 SYDVKM.

This clonotype has at least ten counts. V usage is TRBV12-3 or TRBV12-4 and J usage is TRBJ1-2; 8 bases align to TRBD1. V lost 1 base to trimming and J lost 3 bases; unmatched junction nucleotides: 4. The CDR3 consists of 15 residues. The CDR3: CASSLGQGADYGYTF. DNA of the CDR3: TGTGCCAGCAGTTTAGGTCAGGGGGCTGACTATGGCTACACCTTC.

The rearrangement joins TRBV6-5 to TRBJ1-4, with a tentative D call TRBD1 (6 bases). The germline gives CDR1 MNHEY, CDR2 SVGAGI. Trimming took off 0 bases at V and 8 bases at J, with 16 bases between the two ends. This CDR3 region has 16 residues. CDR3 nucleotide sequence: TGTGCCAGCAGTTACTCGCCCTCAGGGGTAGGGGAAAAACTGTTTTTT. Translation gives CASSYSPSGVGEKLFF.

The chain carries TRBV6-5 and TRBJ2-3; D remains unclear. Trimming left V 6 bases short and J 0 bases short, with 10 bases between. Per the germline V gene, CDR1 is MNHEY and CDR2 is SVGAGI. The CDR3 loop spans 14 amino acids. The chain's CDR3 is CASRTGTSTDTQYF. CDR3 nucleotide sequence: TGTGCCAGCAGAACCGGTACTAGCACAGATACGCAGTATTTT.

For the CDR3, the DNA is TGTGCCAGCAGCTCTAGCGCGGGCACGAACACTGAAGCTTTCTTT. This gives the protein CASSSSAGTNTEAFF. The chain has TRBV7-9 and TRBJ1-1; D unclear. Between the trimmed V and J ends, which lost 4 bases and 1 base, there was a span of 13 bases. Germline CDR1 is SEHNR and CDR2 is FQNEAQ (reference sequence). The CDR3 covers 15 residues.

The chain is built from TRBV27 and TRBJ2-7, with D possibly being TRBD1 (6 bases). Per the germline V gene, CDR1 is MNHEY and CDR2 is SMNVEV (reference sequence). Trimming took 3 bases from V and 3 from J, leaving 15 bases between them. This CDR3 comprises 15 residues. The CDR3 protein is CASSLRGNGLYEQYF. CDR3 in DNA: TGTGCCAGCAGTTTGAGGGGGAACGGACTCTACGAGCAGTACTTC.

This clonotype was recorded many times. The chain is built from TRBV7-8 and TRBJ2-7; 11 nucleotides match TRBD2. CDR1 and CDR2 (germline): SGHVS, FQNEAQ. The CDR3 consists of 14 residues. V lost 2 bases to trimming and J lost 3 bases; unmatched junction nucleotides: 0. The CDR3 DNA is TGTGCCAGCAGCTTAACTAGCGGGGGCTACGAGCAGTACTTC. Its protein product is CASSLTSGGYEQYF.

The chain is built from TRBV13 and TRBJ2-3; D possibly uses TRBD1 or TRBD2 (5 bases each). Germline V gene lookup returns CDR1 PRHDT and CDR2 FYEKMQ (reference sequence). CDR3 length: 14 amino acids. V was trimmed by 8 bases and J by 2 bases, leaving 14 bases between them. This CDR3 reads CASSVGENTDTQYF. CDR3 sequence (DNA): TGTGCCAGCTCGGTGGGGGAGAACACAGATACGCAGTATTTT.

This clonotype was detected ten times or more. This CDR3 reads CASSPRGTVYNEQFF. The CDR3 region has the DNA TGTGCCAGCAGCCCTAGGGGGACAGTCTACAATGAGCAGTTCTTC. The rearrangement links TRBV7-8 to TRBJ2-1; the match to TRBD1 covers 7 bases. This CDR3 region has 15 residues. With 5 bases clipped from V and 3 bases from J, the junction kept 7 bases outside the gene matches. Germline values: CDR1 SGHVS, CDR2 FQNEAQ.

This clonotype was seen a few times. The CDR3 DNA follows: TGTGCCAGCACTCCAAGCGGGACGACCCAGTACTTC. Translating gives CASTPSGTTQYF. The V call is TRBV12-3 or TRBV12-4, the J call TRBJ2-5, with 7 bases aligning to TRBD2. This CDR3 spans 12 amino acids. J gave up 7 bases and V 7 bases, and 6 bases lay outside the gene matches.

This clonotype came up many times. This sequence joins TRBV7-6 and TRBJ1-1; D is possibly TRBD1 (6 bases). Trimming pared 0 bases from V and 0 bases from J, leaving 23 bases between. This CDR3 is 20 amino acids long. Germline values: CDR1 SGHVS, CDR2 FNYEAQ. CDR3 sequence: CASSLAPPQGLSSMNTEAFF. The DNA of the CDR3 is TGTGCCAGCAGCTTAGCGCCACCACAGGGATTAAGTTCAATGAACACTGAAGCTTTCTTT. Based on the CDR3 plus reference TRBV7-6 and TRBJ1-1, the full variable domain is GAGVSQSPRYKVTKRGQDVALRCDPISGHVSLYWYRQALGQGPEFLTYFNYEAQQDKSGLPNDRFSAERPEGSISTLTIQRTEQRDSAMYRCASSLAPPQGLSSMNTEAFFGQGTRLTVV.

This clonotype appeared a few times. The gene calls are TRBV23-1 and TRBJ2-4, with 7 nucleotides matching TRBD2. TRBV23-1 is given ORF status, its function remaining uncertain. The V segment lost 0 bases and the J segment 5 bases; nucleotides outside the gene matches: 7. The CDR3 runs to 16 residues. The CDR3 DNA reads as TGCGCCAGCAGTCAATCGAGAGGGAGGGAGGAAAACATTCAGTACTTC. Its translation: CASSQSRGREENIQYF.

This clonotype has more than one count but fewer than ten. The chain recombines TRBV19 with TRBJ1-1, with a weak D call TRBD1 (6 bases). The V and J ends lost 4 bases and 7 bases respectively, with 22 bases between them. Looked up from germline, CDR1 is LNHDA and CDR2 is SQIVND (reference sequence). The CDR3 totals 16 residues. CDR3 amino acids: CASSNRPRQEGVEAFF. CDR3 in DNA: TGTGCCAGTAGTAACAGACCCCGACAGGAGGGGGTTGAAGCTTTCTTT.

This clonotype was seen repeatedly, ten times or more. The V and J genes are TRBV2 and TRBJ1-1, with D possibly matching TRBD1 (5 bases). V lost 7 bases to trimming and J lost 0 bases, with 12 bases between them. The CDR3 totals 14 residues. The germline gives CDR1 SNHLY, CDR2 FYNNEI. Here the CDR3 DNA reads TGTGCCAGCATCCAGACAGAATTGAACACTGAAGCTTTCTTT. The encoded protein is CASIQTELNTEAFF.

This clonotype was counted at least ten times. The J gene is TRBJ2-7, the V gene TRBV7-2, with D unclear. The CDR3 loop spans 16 amino acids. Germline CDR1 reads SGHTA; CDR2 reads FQGNSA. The V end lost 1 base, the J end lost 6 bases, and 19 bases lay between the germline ends. The CDR3, as DNA: TGTGCCAGCAGCTTAGGGCCGGAGTGGGTCCAGAGCGAGCAGTACGTC. Protein product: CASSLGPEWVQSEQYV.

The V gene is TRBV7-9, the J gene TRBJ2-1; weak D call: TRBD2 (7 bases). Trimming took off 11 bases at V and 4 bases at J, with 18 bases between the two ends. CDR3 length: 14 residues. Germline loops: CDR1 SEHNR, CDR2 FQNEAQ (reference sequence). CDR3 protein: CAALGASGYNEQFF. In DNA form, the CDR3 reads TGTGCCGCCCTGGGGGCTAGCGGATACAATGAGCAGTTCTTC.

With regard to this clonotype: The junction departs from germline at one end; a sequencing error may be responsible. The chain employs TRBV7-9 and TRBJ1-5; D gene uncertain. Germline V gene sequence: CDR1 SEHNR, CDR2 FQNEAQ (reference sequence). CDR3 length: 12 amino acids. The CDR3 sequence is CASSLIGQSQHF. The CDR3, as DNA: TGTGCCAGCAGCTTAATCGGTCAGTCCCAGCATTTT.

This sequence joins TRBV11-3 and TRBJ1-3; D gene ambiguous. CDR3 length: 16 residues. Germline CDR1 reads SGHNT; CDR2 reads YENEEA. The ends were cut back, 0 bases at V and 0 bases at J, with 9 bases in the middle. In DNA, the CDR3 is TGTGCCAGCAGCTTAGATTCCGCAGCCTCTGGAAACACCATATATTTT. Its translation: CASSLDSAASGNTIYF.

The chain uses TRBV6-1 and TRBJ1-2, with D tentatively TRBD1 (6 bases). This CDR3 is built from 14 residues. Trimming took off 10 bases at V and 8 bases at J, with 23 bases between the two ends. Germline lookup yields CDR1 MNHNS and CDR2 SASEGT. The CDR3 DNA follows: TGTGCCAACACTCTGACAGGCATAGCGGGAGGCTACACCTTC. It is translated as CANTLTGIAGGYTF.